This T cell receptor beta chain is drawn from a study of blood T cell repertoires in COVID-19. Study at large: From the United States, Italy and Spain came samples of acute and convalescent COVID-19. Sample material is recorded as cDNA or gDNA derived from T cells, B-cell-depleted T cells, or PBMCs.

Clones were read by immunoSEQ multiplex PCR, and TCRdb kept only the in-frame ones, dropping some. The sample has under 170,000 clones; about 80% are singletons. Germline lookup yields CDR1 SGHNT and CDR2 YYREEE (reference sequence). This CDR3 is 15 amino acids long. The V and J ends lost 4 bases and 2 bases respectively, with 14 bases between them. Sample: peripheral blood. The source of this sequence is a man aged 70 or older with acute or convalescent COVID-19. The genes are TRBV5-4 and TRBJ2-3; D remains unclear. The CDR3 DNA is TGTGCCAGCAGCCTGGACCCGTCCTACACAGATACGCAGTATTTT. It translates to CASSLDPSYTDTQYF.